These 7 T cell receptor beta chains were sequenced from one sample in a study of shared clonotypes between healthy human individuals. The protocol was immunoSEQ multiplex PCR, while the TCRdb copy is restricted to in-frame clones and leaves out a portion. The sample gives approximately 1.5 million clones, around 98.5% of which show up once; under 0.45% is in the top ten. The sample comprised naive CD4+ T cells sorted from blood. As for subset: CD45RA+ positively selected. The receptors stem from a man younger than 40 in good health.

With regard to this clone: Within the sample, other DNA sequences also encode this same CDR3. V is TRBV28 and J is TRBJ2-7; possible D gene TRBD1, 6 bases. With 4 bases removed from V and 2 bases from J, the gap between germline ends came to 15 bases. The germline V gene has CDR1 MDHEN and CDR2 SYDVKM. The CDR3 extends over 15 amino acids. CDR3 protein: CASSSPGQGPYEQYF. In DNA, the CDR3 is TGTGCCAGCAGTTCCCCGGGCCAGGGGCCCTACGAGCAGTACTTC.

With respect to this clone: The same CDR3 can be traced to other DNA sequences in this sample. The CDR3 nucleotides are TGTGCCAGCAGCTTACGGGGGAACACTGAAGCTTTCTTT. Translating gives CASSLRGNTEAFF. V gene TRBV13 combines with J gene TRBJ1-1; D unclear. Looked up from germline, CDR1 is PRHDT and CDR2 is FYEKMQ (reference sequence). The ends were cut back, 2 bases at V and 1 base at J, with 5 bases in the middle. The CDR3 is 13 amino acids.

The chain employs TRBV5-5 and TRBJ2-4; D perhaps matches TRBD2 (5 bases). Trimming left V 5 bases short and J 0 bases short, with 12 bases between. The CDR3 extends over 15 amino acids. The germline gives CDR1 SGHKS, CDR2 YYEKEE (reference sequence). The chain's CDR3 is CASRNRETAKNIQYF. Here the CDR3 DNA reads TGTGCCAGCAGAAACCGGGAAACAGCCAAAAACATTCAGTACTTC. Variable domain in full (rest from reference TRBV5-5 and TRBJ2-4): DAGVTQSPTHLIKTRGQQVTLRCSPISGHKSVSWYQQVLGQGPQFIFQYYEKEERGRGNFPDRFSARQFPNYSSELNVNALLLGDSALYLCASRNRETAKNIQYFGAGTRLSVL.

In this sample, this clone turned up once. The rearrangement links TRBV14 to TRBJ1-3; D call uncertain. CDR1 is SGHDN, CDR2 FVKESK, per germline. The germline V and J ends were trimmed by 4 bases and 4 bases, with 14 bases remaining between them. The CDR3 extends over 15 amino acids. CDR3 DNA sequence: TGTGCCAGCAGCCCATTCTCTAGGGCAGGAAACACCATATATTTT. Protein: CASSPFSRAGNTIYF. The variable domain in full, with the rest retrieved from reference TRBV14 and TRBJ1-3, is EAGVTQFPSHSVIEKGQTVTLRCDPISGHDNLYWYRRVMGKEIKFLLHFVKESKQDESGMPNNRFLAERTGGTYSTLKVQPAELEDSGVYFCASSPFSRAGNTIYFGEGSWLTVV.

This chain uses TRBV5-1 with TRBJ2-6; 9 nucleotides match TRBD2. Germline V gene data show CDR1 as SGHRS and CDR2 as YFSETQ. The CDR3 loop spans 18 amino acids. V shed 0 bases, J shed 3 bases, and the junction held 7 bases outside the gene matches. The CDR3 sequence: CASSLVAGGPGGANVLTF. Written as DNA, the CDR3 is TGCGCCAGCAGCTTGGTCGCGGGAGGGCCTGGTGGGGCCAACGTCCTGACTTTC.

The V call is TRBV6-6, the J call TRBJ1-3; D gene ambiguous. Trimming removed 0 bases at V and 0 bases at J, with 9 bases between. The germline gives CDR1 MNHNY, CDR2 SVGAGI (reference sequence). The CDR3 has 16 amino acids. The CDR3 spells CASSYSTTSSGNTIYF. DNA for the CDR3: TGTGCCAGCAGTTACTCGACAACTTCCTCTGGAAACACCATATATTTT.

The chain combines TRBV5-1 with TRBJ2-1; TRBD2 agrees at 7 bases. Per the germline V gene, CDR1 is SGHRS and CDR2 is YFSETQ. V was pared by 4 bases and J by 9 bases, with 7 bases of the junction left unmatched. The CDR3 spans 13 residues. CDR3 sequence reads: CASSQPTSPEQFF. Written as DNA, the CDR3 is TGCGCCAGCAGCCAACCGACTAGCCCTGAGCAGTTCTTC. The full variable domain, its missing parts supplied by reference TRBV5-1 and TRBJ2-1, is KAGVTQTPRYLIKTRGQQVTLSCSPISGHRSVSWYQQTPGQGLQFLFEYFSETQRNKGNFPGRFSGRQFSNSRSEMNVSTLELGDSALYLCASSQPTSPEQFFGPGTRLTVL.